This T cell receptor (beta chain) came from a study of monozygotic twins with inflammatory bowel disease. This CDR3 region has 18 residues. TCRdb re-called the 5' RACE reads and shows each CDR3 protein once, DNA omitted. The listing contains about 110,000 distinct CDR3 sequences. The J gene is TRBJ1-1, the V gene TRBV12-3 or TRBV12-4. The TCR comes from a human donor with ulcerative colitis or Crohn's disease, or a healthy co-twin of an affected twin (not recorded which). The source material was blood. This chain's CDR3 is CASSPSTYLGSVGTEAFF.